This T cell receptor (beta chain) was observed in a study of PD-1 and CTLA-4 blockade in melanoma. Sequencing used immunoSEQ multiplex PCR; TCRdb keeps in-frame clones, though not all of them. The table lists roughly 30,000 clones, 85% to 95% of them singletons. Germline values: CDR1 SEHNR, CDR2 FQNEAQ (reference sequence). The CDR3 totals 14 residues. The V and J ends lost 2 bases and 8 bases respectively, with 10 bases between them. Sequenced material: CD8+ T cells from peripheral blood, taken from a patient given anti-PD-1 treatment. The gene calls are TRBV7-9 and TRBJ1-6; unclear D gene. This TCR was recovered from a human donor with melanoma. The CDR3 nucleotides read TGTGCCAGCAGCTTAACAGCCAGCGATTCACCCCTCCACTTT. It encodes CASSLTASDSPLHF.